This TCR beta chain was sequenced during a study of T cells in localized non-small cell lung cancer. The assay was immunoSEQ multiplex PCR, and TCRdb's table has in-frame clones only and misses some. The sample lists about 78,000 clones, about 83% occurring once. Whole-study findings and limits: Heterogeneity remains possible because sequencing was limited to only one tumor region. Median approximately 50 top-100 tumor clones were shared with paired adjacent lung. Among the tissues sampled, uninvolved adjacent lung had the highest T cell clonality, above tumor.

Trimming removed 4 bases at V and 6 bases at J, with 13 bases between. The CDR3 extends over 13 amino acids. Germline V CDR1 and CDR2: SGHTA, FQGTGA. As to this clone: What it binds is not known.

The sequence was obtained from a man aged 40 to 70 with stage I lung adenocarcinoma. The sample in question was peripheral blood, obtained before any cancer treatment. The rearrangement joins TRBV7-3 to TRBJ2-7; the D is unclear. CDR3: CASSSTPASEQYF. The CDR3 DNA reads TGTGCCAGCAGCTCAACCCCCGCTTCCGAGCAGTACTTC.